This record covers a single T cell receptor (beta chain). This sample is drawn from a study of blood T cells in healthy people across ages. The V gene lost 4 bases and the J gene lost 9 bases, with 13 bases spanning the gap. This CDR3 is built from 13 residues. A J-beta primer mix and a sample-barcoded 5' primer were used in a second PCR of roughly 6 to 11 cycles. TCRdb reprocessed the 5' RACE reads with MiXCR, giving one entry per CDR3 protein. Of roughly 570,000 distinct CDR3 sequences listed, 25% to 30% are singletons. Each of the donors had approximately 10 milliliters of peripheral blood drawn into EDTA-treated Vacutainer tubes. Per sample, a minimum of 6 million PBMCs were isolated. Total RNA, at least 5 micrograms per sample, was extracted from PBMCs.

The chain links TRBV12-3 or TRBV12-4 to TRBJ2-1; D not certain. Specimen: blood. The sequence was obtained from a woman aged 70-85 years in good health. The CDR3 sequence: CASSSPPHGEQFF. CDR3 bases: TGTGCCAGCAGTTCCCCACCGCACGGTGAGCAGTTCTTC.